Presented here are 12 T cell receptor beta chains from one specimen sequenced in a study of shared clonotypes between healthy human individuals (dated by TCRdb to 2020 to 2021). Library construction relied on the immunoSEQ multiplex PCR assay. TCRdb provides this immuneACCESS table in a form limited to in-frame rearrangements. Some clones are lacking; in checked studies, under half of them reflect an unresolved V gene, and why the rest are absent is not known. The sample includes under 1,100,000 clones, with approximately 76% observed a single time. Roughly 1.4% of the sample comes from the top ten. The sample was memory CD4+ T cells sorted from blood. In the paper's terms, the cell subset or site label means: CD45RA-negative fraction. These receptors came from a man between 18 and 29 years old in good health.

The V gene is TRBV10-3, the J gene TRBJ2-2; TRBD1 might be the D (6 bases). This CDR3 spans 14 amino acids. Germline V gives CDR1 ENHRY, CDR2 SYGVKD. The V end was cut by 3 bases, the J end by 7 bases, with 12 bases between. This chain's CDR3 is CAISDSGEGGELFF. The CDR3 region has the DNA TGTGCCATCAGTGACTCAGGGGAAGGCGGGGAGCTGTTTTTT.

V is TRBV2 and J is TRBJ1-2; 9 positions match TRBD1. Germline-derived CDR1 and CDR2 are SNHLY and FYNNEI. V shed 7 bases and J 2 bases; nucleotides not matched to a gene: 5. The CDR3 length is 14 residues. Here the CDR3 reads CASTSTGGNYGYTF. Here the CDR3 DNA reads TGTGCCAGCACTTCAACAGGGGGCAACTATGGCTACACCTTC.

The chain recombines TRBV5-1 with TRBJ2-1, with 11 bases that match TRBD2. Germline lookup yields CDR1 SGHRS and CDR2 YFSETQ. The CDR3 has 14 amino acids. J gave up 8 bases and V 7 bases, and 8 bases lay outside the gene matches. The CDR3: CASQPDSGRDEQFF. The CDR3 bases are TGCGCCAGCCAACCAGATAGCGGGAGGGATGAGCAGTTCTTC. The full variable domain, its missing parts supplied by reference TRBV5-1 and TRBJ2-1, is KAGVTQTPRYLIKTRGQQVTLSCSPISGHRSVSWYQQTPGQGLQFLFEYFSETQRNKGNFPGRFSGRQFSNSRSEMNVSTLELGDSALYLCASQPDSGRDEQFFGPGTRLTVL.

The chain combines TRBV4-3 with TRBJ1-3, with a tentative D call TRBD1 (5 bases). Trimming left V 5 bases short and J 0 bases short, with 11 bases between. The CDR3 extends over 15 amino acids. Germline CDR1 reads LGHNA; CDR2 reads YSLEER. The CDR3 DNA is TGCGCCAGCAGCTCCGGACATAGCTCTGGAAACACCATATATTTT. Translating gives CASSSGHSSGNTIYF.

The rearrangement uses TRBV9 and TRBJ2-5; 9 bases align to TRBD1. There are 17 residues in the CDR3. Germline V CDR1 and CDR2: SGDLS, YYNGEE. The V and J ends lost 4 bases and 1 base, in that order; junction bases with no gene match: 11. CDR3 region: CASSPGTGSPLQETQYF. CDR3 bases: TGTGCCAGCAGCCCCGGGACAGGGTCCCCACTCCAAGAGACCCAGTACTTC.

This chain connects TRBV7-2 to TRBJ2-5; D not certain. The J call is doubtful: the DNA matches TRBJ2-7 better. CDR1 is SGHTA, CDR2 FQGNSA, per germline. The CDR3 contains 15 residues. CDR3 in DNA: TGTGCCAGCAGCTTAGAGGTGGTCAGATCCTACGAGCAGTACTTC. Protein product: CASSLEVVRSYEQYF.

The gene calls are TRBV5-1 and TRBJ2-1; D tentatively fits TRBD1 or TRBD2 (5 bases each). This CDR3 is built from 14 residues. V lost 0 bases, J lost 6 bases, and 10 bases lay in between. CDR1 and CDR2 from the germline V gene are SGHRS and YFSETQ. CDR3 protein: CASSLDGTSNEQFF. In DNA, the CDR3 is TGCGCCAGCAGCTTGGATGGGACGAGCAATGAGCAGTTCTTC.

This clone was seen a few times. V usage is TRBV27 and J usage is TRBJ2-7; 13 bases agree with TRBD2. V trimming: 0 bases; J trimming: 4 bases; junction bases outside the gene matches: 3. CDR1 is MNHEY, CDR2 SMNVEV, per germline (reference sequence). This CDR3 spans 16 amino acids. In DNA form, the CDR3 reads TGTGCCAGCAGTTTATCGGGACTAGCGGGGAATTACGAGCAGTACTTC. Its translation is CASSLSGLAGNYEQYF.

The table lists this clone with a few counts. J is TRBJ1-4 and V is TRBV2, with 7 bases lining up with TRBD1. The CDR3 has 15 residues. CDR1 and CDR2 from the germline V gene are SNHLY and FYNNEI. J lost 7 bases, V lost 1 base, and 6 bases had no gene match. The CDR3 DNA reads as TGTGCCAGCAGTGAAGGTGGACAGGTTTCTGAAAAACTGTTTTTT. Protein sequence: CASSEGGQVSEKLFF.

This clone appeared once. This chain joins TRBV10-1 and TRBJ1-1; TRBD1 matches 7 bases. The CDR3 is 15 residues long. V shed 0 bases, J shed 2 bases, and the junction held 3 bases outside the gene matches. CDR1 and CDR2 (germline): WNHNN, SYGVQD (reference sequence). CDR3: CASSESRGPNTEAFF. As DNA, the CDR3 is TGCGCCAGCAGTGAGTCAAGGGGGCCAAACACTGAAGCTTTCTTT.

This clone was detected only once. The chain has TRBV30 and TRBJ1-4, with 9 bases lining up with TRBD1. The V segment lost 5 bases and the J segment 8 bases; nucleotides outside the gene matches: 6. Germline-derived CDR1 and CDR2 are GTSNPN and SVGIG (reference sequence). The CDR3 is made up of 13 amino acids. The CDR3 DNA reads as TGTGCCTGGGGGACAGGGAGTGTGGAAAAACTGTTTTTT. It translates to CAWGTGSVEKLFF.

This chain joins TRBV6-1 and TRBJ2-5, with 7 bases that match TRBD1. Germline V gene data show CDR1 as MNHNS and CDR2 as SASEGT. V shed 2 bases and J 5 bases; nucleotides not matched to a gene: 5. The CDR3 has 14 residues. CDR3 protein: CASSEMTGRETQYF. CDR3 DNA sequence: TGTGCCAGCAGTGAAATGACAGGGCGGGAGACCCAGTACTTC.